This TCR beta chain was identified during a study of cytomegalovirus exposure and HLA in healthy donors. Study-level points and caveats: Later on, a genetic analysis was performed. It linked a missense variant in DCLRE1C with V- and J-gene trimming of TCR beta. Some V segments, including TRBV6-2 and TRBV6-3, were excluded as indistinguishable. An analysis done earlier found most TCR beta V segments productive about 90% or about 30% of the time.

Note on this clone: Its antigen is still unknown.

CDR1 is MNHEY, CDR2 SVGAGI, per germline. Unmatched junction bases numbered 8, after V lost 4 bases and J lost 3 bases. The CDR3 is 16 amino acids. 60 Vbeta and 13 Jbeta primers were used in PCR. Sequenced by immunoSEQ multiplex PCR; TCRdb stores in-frame clones only, minus some. Of about 85,000 clones listed, over 70% were seen once; the top ten hold over 2%. V is TRBV6-5 and J is TRBJ1-5, with TRBD1 matching 8 bases. Sequencing was performed on PBMCs. The TCR was taken from a boy younger than 18 in good health and CMV-seronegative. This CDR3 reads CASSSDRDRTNQPQHF. The CDR3 region has the DNA TGTGCCAGCAGTTCCGACCGGGACAGGACCAATCAGCCCCAGCATTTT.